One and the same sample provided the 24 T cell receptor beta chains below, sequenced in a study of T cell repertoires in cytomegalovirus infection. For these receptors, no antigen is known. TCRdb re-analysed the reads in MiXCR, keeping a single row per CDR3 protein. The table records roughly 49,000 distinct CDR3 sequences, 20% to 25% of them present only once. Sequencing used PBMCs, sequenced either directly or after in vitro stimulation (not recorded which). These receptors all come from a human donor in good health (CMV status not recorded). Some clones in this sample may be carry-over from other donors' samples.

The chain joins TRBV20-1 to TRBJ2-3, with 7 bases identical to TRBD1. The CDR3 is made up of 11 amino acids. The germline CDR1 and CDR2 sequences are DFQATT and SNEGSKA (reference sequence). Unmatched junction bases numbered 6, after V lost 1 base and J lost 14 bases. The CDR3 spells CSARGGSGGYF. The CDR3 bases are TGCAGTGCTAGAGGCGGCTCAGGGGGGTATTTT.

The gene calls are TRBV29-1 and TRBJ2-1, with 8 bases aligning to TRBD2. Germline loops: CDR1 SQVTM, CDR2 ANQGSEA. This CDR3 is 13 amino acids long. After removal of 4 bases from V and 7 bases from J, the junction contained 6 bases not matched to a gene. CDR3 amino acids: CSVGVAGRNEQFF. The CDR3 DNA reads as TGCAGCGTTGGGGTAGCGGGAAGAAATGAGCAGTTCTTC.

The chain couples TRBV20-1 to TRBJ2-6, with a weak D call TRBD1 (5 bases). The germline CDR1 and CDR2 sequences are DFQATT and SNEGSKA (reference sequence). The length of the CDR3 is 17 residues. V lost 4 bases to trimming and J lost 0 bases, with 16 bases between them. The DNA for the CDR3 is TGCAGTGCTACCGACAGCCTCGGGCTCTCTGGGGCCAACGTCCTGACTTTC. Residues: CSATDSLGLSGANVLTF.

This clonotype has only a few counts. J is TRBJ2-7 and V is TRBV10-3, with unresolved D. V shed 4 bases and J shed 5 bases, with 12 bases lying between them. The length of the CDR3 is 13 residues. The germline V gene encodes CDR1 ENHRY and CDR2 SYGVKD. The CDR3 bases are TGTGCCATCAGTGGCGGCGGTCGGGACGAGCAGTACTTC. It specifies CAISGGGRDEQYF.

This CDR3 is CASSPRRGAGGTDTQYF. CDR3 DNA sequence: TGTGCCAGCAGCCCTCGAAGAGGGGCAGGGGGGACAGATACGCAGTATTTT. The J gene is TRBJ2-3, the V gene TRBV7-2; D is possibly TRBD1 (7 bases). Germline V gene lookup returns CDR1 SGHTA and CDR2 FQGNSA. V gave up 5 bases and J gave up 3 bases, with 21 bases separating them. The CDR3 is 17 residues long.

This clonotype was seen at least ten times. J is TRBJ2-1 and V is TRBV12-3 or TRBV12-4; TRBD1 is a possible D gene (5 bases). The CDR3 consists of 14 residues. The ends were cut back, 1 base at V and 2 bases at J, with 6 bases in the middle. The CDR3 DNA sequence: TGTGCCAGCAGTTTAGGACAGCCCTACAATGAGCAGTTCTTC. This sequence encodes CASSLGQPYNEQFF.

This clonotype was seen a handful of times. The CDR3 nucleotides read TGTGCCAGTAGTAGAGGGCCGACTCACAATGAGCAGTTCTTC. Its translation is CASSRGPTHNEQFF. The chain recombines TRBV19 with TRBJ2-1, with D perhaps matching TRBD2 (5 bases). The CDR3 is 14 amino acids. Trimming took off 4 bases at V and 5 bases at J, with 12 bases between the two ends. Looked up from germline, CDR1 is LNHDA and CDR2 is SQIVND (reference sequence).

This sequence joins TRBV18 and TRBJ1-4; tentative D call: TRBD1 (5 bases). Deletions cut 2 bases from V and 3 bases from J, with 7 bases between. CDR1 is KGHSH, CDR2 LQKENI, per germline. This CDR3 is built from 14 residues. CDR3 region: CASSPGASNEKLFF. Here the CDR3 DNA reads TGTGCCAGCTCACCAGGGGCTTCTAATGAAAAACTGTTTTTT.

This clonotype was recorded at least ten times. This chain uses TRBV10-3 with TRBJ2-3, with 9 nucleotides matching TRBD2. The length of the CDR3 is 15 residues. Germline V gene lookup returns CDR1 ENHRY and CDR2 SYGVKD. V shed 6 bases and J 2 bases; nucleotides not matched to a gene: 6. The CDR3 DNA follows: TGTGCCATCAGGTCCAGGACTAGCGACACAGATACGCAGTATTTT. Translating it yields CAIRSRTSDTDTQYF.

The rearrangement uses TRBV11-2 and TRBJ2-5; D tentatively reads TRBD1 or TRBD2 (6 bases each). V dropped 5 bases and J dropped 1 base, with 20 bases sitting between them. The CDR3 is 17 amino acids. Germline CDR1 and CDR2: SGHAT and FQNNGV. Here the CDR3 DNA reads TGTGCCAGCAGCGGAGGGCCAGAGGGGACACCCCAAGAGACCCAGTACTTC. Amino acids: CASSGGPEGTPQETQYF.

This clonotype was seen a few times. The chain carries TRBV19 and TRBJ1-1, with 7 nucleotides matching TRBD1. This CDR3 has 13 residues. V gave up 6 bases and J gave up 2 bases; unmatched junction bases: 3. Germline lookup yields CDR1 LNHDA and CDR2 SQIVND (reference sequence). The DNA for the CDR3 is TGTGCCAGTAGGGGACAGCTAAACACTGAAGCTTTCTTT. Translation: CASRGQLNTEAFF.

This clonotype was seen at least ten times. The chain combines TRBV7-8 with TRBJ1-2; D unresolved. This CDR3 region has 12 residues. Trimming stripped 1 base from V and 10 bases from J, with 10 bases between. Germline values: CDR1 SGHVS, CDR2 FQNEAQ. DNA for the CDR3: TGTGCCAGCAGCTTAGGGCCGGACTACTACACCTTC. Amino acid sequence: CASSLGPDYYTF.

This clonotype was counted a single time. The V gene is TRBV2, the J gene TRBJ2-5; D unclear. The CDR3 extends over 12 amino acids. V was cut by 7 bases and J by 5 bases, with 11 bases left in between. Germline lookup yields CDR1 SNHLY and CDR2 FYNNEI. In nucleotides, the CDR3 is TGTGCCAGCAAGGGCTTGATGGAGACCCAGTACTTC. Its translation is CASKGLMETQYF.

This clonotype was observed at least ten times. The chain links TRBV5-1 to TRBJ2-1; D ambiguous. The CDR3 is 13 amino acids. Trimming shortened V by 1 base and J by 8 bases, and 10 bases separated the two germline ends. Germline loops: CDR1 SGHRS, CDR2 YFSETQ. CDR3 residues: CASSLTAQYEQFF. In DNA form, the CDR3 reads TGCGCCAGCAGCTTGACGGCCCAGTATGAGCAGTTCTTC.

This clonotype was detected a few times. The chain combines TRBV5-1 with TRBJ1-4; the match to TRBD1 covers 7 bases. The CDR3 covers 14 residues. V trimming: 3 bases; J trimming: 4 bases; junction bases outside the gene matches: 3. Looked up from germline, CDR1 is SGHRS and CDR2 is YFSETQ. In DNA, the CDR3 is TGCGCCAGCAGCTACAGGGGTAGTAATGAAAAACTGTTTTTT. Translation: CASSYRGSNEKLFF.

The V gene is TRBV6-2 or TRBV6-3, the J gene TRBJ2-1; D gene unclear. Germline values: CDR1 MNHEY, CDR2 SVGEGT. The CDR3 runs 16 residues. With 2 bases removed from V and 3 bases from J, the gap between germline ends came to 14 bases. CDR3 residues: CASSYPLGRSYNEQFF. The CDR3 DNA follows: TGTGCCAGCAGTTACCCCCTCGGGCGGAGCTACAATGAGCAGTTCTTC.

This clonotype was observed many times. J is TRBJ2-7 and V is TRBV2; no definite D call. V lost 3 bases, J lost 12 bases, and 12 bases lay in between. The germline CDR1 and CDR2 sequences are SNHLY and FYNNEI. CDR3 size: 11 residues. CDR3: CASSERSLLYF. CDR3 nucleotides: TGTGCCAGCAGTGAGAGGTCCCTTCTGTACTTC.

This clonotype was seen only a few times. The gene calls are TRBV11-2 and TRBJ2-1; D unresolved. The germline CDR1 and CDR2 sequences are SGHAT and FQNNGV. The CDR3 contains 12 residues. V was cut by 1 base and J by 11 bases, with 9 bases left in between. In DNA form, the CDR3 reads TGTGCCAGCAGCTTAGGCTCGGACCAGCAGTTCTTC. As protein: CASSLGSDQQFF.

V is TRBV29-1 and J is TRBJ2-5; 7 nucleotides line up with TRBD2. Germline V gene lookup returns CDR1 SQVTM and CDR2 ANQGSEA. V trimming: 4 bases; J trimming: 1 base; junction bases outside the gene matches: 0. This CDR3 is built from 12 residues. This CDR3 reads CSVAGGQETQYF. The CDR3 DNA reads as TGCAGCGTTGCGGGAGGCCAAGAGACCCAGTACTTC.

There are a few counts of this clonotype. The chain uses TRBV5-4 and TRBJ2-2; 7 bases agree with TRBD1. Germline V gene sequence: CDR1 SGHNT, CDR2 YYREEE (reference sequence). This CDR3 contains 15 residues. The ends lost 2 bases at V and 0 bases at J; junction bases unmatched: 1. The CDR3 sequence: CASSFGTANTGELFF. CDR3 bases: TGTGCCAGCAGCTTTGGGACAGCGAACACCGGGGAGCTGTTTTTT.

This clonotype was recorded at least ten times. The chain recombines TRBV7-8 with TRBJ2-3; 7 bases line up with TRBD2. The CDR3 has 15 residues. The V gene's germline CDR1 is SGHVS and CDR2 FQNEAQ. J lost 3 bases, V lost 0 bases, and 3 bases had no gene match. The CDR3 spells CASSLASGETDTQYF. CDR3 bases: TGTGCCAGCAGCTTAGCGAGCGGGGAAACAGATACGCAGTATTTT.

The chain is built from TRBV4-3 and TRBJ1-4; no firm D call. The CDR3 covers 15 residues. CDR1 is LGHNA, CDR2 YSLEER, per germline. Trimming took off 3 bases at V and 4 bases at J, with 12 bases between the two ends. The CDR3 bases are TGCGCCAGCAGCCAGTCTAGGTCCCTTAATGAAAAACTGTTTTTT. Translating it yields CASSQSRSLNEKLFF.

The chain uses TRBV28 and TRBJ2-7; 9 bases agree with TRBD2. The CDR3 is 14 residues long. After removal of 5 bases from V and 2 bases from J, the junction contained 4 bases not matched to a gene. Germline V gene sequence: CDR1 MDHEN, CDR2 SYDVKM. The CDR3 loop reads CASSLAGTTYEQYF. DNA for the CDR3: TGTGCCAGCAGTCTAGCGGGGACTACCTACGAGCAGTACTTC.

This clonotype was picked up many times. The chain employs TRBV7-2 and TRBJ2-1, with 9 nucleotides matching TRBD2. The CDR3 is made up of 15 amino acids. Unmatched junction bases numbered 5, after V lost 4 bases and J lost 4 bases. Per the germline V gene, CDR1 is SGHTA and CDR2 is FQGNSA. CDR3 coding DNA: TGTGCCAGCAGCTCCACTAGCGGGTCGTACAATGAGCAGTTCTTC. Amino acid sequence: CASSSTSGSYNEQFF.